This T cell receptor (beta chain) came from a study of T-cell reconstitution after alpha-beta-depleted transplantation in children. This clonotype has just a few counts. Its antigen is still unknown. Preparation of the TCRbeta library used unique molecular identifiers. MiXCR, run by TCRdb on the PCR reads, gives a single entry per CDR3 protein. The table includes about 1,000,000 distinct CDR3 sequences, roughly 29% detected once. The germline V gene encodes CDR1 MDHEN and CDR2 SYDVKM. The CDR3 totals 14 residues. V lost 3 bases, J lost 2 bases, and 11 bases lay in between. Findings of the study overall: Newly produced T cells mostly provided counts and TCRbeta diversity after one year, as hyperexpanded clones declined. For some patients, TCRbeta diversity was high at day 60 because of recipient T cells and thymic progenitors that survived.

The chain links TRBV28 to TRBJ2-7; no clear D. Source: PBMCs, mostly from graft donor cells, taken 360 days after TCRalphabeta/CD19-depleted stem cell transplant. The TCR was taken from a boy under two years old who had a stem cell transplant for SCID, so the T cells may come from the graft donor. CDR3 in amino acids: CASSFFPGTYEQYF. In nucleotides, the CDR3 is TGTGCCAGCAGTTTTTTTCCCGGAACCTACGAGCAGTACTTC.